This T cell receptor (beta chain) was obtained from a study of T-cell memory formation after mild COVID-19. The CDR3 has 14 residues. V gave up 8 bases and J gave up 12 bases, with 28 bases separating them. Germline V gene sequence: CDR1 GTSNPN, CDR2 SVGIG (reference sequence). TCRdb passed the 5' RACE reads through MiXCR, listing each CDR3 protein once. Of about 470,000 distinct CDR3 sequences listed, 18% are singletons. Sequencing was done on a sample of PBMCs or a T cell subset sorted from them (not recorded which). This receptor was taken from an adult woman who had mild COVID-19 (a few samples of this study predate the infection). Cell type and time point are not known. The chain employs TRBV30 and TRBJ1-2, with a weak D call TRBD1 (6 bases). The chain's CDR3 is CASGKGDIVLVDTF. The DNA for the CDR3 is TGTGCCAGCGGGAAGGGGGACATCGTTCTCGTGGACACCTTC.